A selection of T cell receptor beta chains follows, all from one sample in a study of blood T cell repertoires in COVID-19. The protocol was immunoSEQ multiplex PCR, while the TCRdb copy is restricted to in-frame clones and leaves out a portion. This table has 300,000 to 350,000 clones, 87% appearing once. Sequenced: peripheral blood. The receptors were sampled from a man aged 18 to 29 with active or convalescent COVID-19. CDR3s include the opening cysteine and the closing phenylalanine or tryptophan. The D gene is left open where the match is weak.

d_call j_call v_call cdr3_aa
NA TRBJ1-3 TRBV7-2 CASSLILGGAGNTIYF
NA TRBJ1-1 TRBV6-6 CASSYLGGAEAFF
NA TRBJ2-1 TRBV11-3 CASSTWSGEGNEQFF
TRBD2 TRBJ2-1 TRBV28 CAGRRSLSGIYNEQFF
TRBD2 TRBJ2-3 TRBV7-2 CASGTSGATDTQYF
NA TRBJ2-1 TRBV4-1 CASSPGGNNEQFF
NA TRBJ2-7 TRBV5-6 CASSLLQVSYEQYF
NA TRBJ2-1 TRBV7-9 CASGAGSSYNEQFF
NA TRBJ2-3 TRBV5-1 CASSLDIHTDTQYF
TRBD2 TRBJ2-7 TRBV28 CASRPAASGSYEQYF
NA TRBJ2-1 TRBV12-3/TRBV12-4 CASSLHRDNEQFF
TRBD2 TRBJ2-1 TRBV2 CASSVRRGAGDYNEQFF
TRBD1 TRBJ2-1 TRBV29-1 CSVLTTLTGTGEFNEQFF
TRBD2 TRBJ2-1 TRBV3-1/TRBV3-2 CASSESGRGRYNEQFF
TRBD1 TRBJ1-4 TRBV7-2 CASCWDRGEKLFF
TRBD1 TRBJ2-7 TRBV10-3 CAISKTGTGTYEQYF
NA TRBJ1-1 TRBV3-1/TRBV3-2 CASSRNAVNTEAFF
TRBD1 TRBJ2-7 TRBV9 CASSPRDSSSYEQYF
TRBD1 TRBJ1-2 TRBV7-9 CASSLGTGDEYGYTF
NA TRBJ1-3 TRBV10-2 CASSESRTVGNTIYF
TRBD1 TRBJ1-1 TRBV7-2 CASSLQGALNTEAFF
TRBD1 TRBJ1-5 TRBV7-9 CASSLVGRGSSNQPQHF
TRBD2 TRBJ2-1 TRBV27 CASSSWTSGNNEQFF
NA TRBJ1-2 TRBV7-9 CASSLATGYGYTF
TRBD2 TRBJ2-1 TRBV19 CASSSVAGSSYNEQFF
NA TRBJ2-3 TRBV12-3/TRBV12-4 CASSPTGPDTQYF
TRBD1 TRBJ2-7 TRBV4-1 CASSPQGQGNSYEQYF
NA TRBJ1-5 TRBV11-2 CASSLVRNQPQHF
NA TRBJ2-4 TRBV3-1/TRBV3-2 CASSLKVAGKNIQYF
TRBD1 TRBJ2-7 TRBV19 CASSMSQGAYEQYF
NA TRBJ2-5 TRBV7-9 CASSYAPSRPETQYF
NA TRBJ2-3 TRBV5-1 CASSLTRSDTQYF
NA TRBJ2-1 TRBV5-1 CASSLARGATYNEQFF
NA TRBJ1-6 TRBV2 CASIYDSSKNSPLHF
TRBD1 TRBJ1-6 TRBV16 CASSQSLPRGGPDSPLHF
NA TRBJ1-1 TRBV6-5 CASRGHLNTEAFF
TRBD2 TRBJ2-7 TRBV19 CASSSSGSSYEQYF
NA TRBJ1-2 TRBV29-1 CSVAQADYGYTF
TRBD1 TRBJ2-7 TRBV6-2/TRBV6-3 CASSYPGQGAGSFSYEQYF
TRBD1 TRBJ1-2 TRBV7-2 CASSWDDRVGYGYTF
NA TRBJ2-5 TRBV9 CASSVEHSVQETQYF
NA TRBJ1-2 TRBV6-8 CASSIKGHFYGYTF
NA TRBJ2-3 TRBV9 CASSVEGQSTDTQYF
NA TRBJ1-3 TRBV9 CASSASGSPGNTIYF
TRBD2 TRBJ2-7 TRBV10-2 CASIPRAGSSYEQYF